The present T cell receptor (beta chain) was sequenced within a study of CD8 T cells in ankylosing spondylitis. The germline V gene encodes CDR1 DFQATT and CDR2 SNEGSKA (reference sequence). J gave up 8 bases and V 5 bases, and 11 bases lay outside the gene matches. The CDR3 is made up of 14 amino acids. Points from the study as a whole: Made up of fewer than ten highly homologous variants, a TCR beta motif appeared characteristic of ankylosing spondylitis blood. Relatively rare in peripheral blood, disease-linked clones were also CD8+. There was reportedly significant enrichment of clones that were disease-linked in matched ankylosing spondylitis synovial fluid.

TCRdb called the 5' RACE reads again in MiXCR, with one record for every CDR3 protein. The table lists 250,000 to 400,000 distinct CDR3 sequences, around 10% of them singletons. At least ten counts were recorded for this clonotype. Its cognate antigen is unknown. The sample consisted of blood, either unsorted or a sorted T cell fraction (not recorded which). The genes are TRBV20-1 and TRBJ2-1; 8 nucleotides agree with TRBD2. This clonotype was obtained from a female donor with ankylosing spondylitis or in good health (not recorded which). In nucleotides, the CDR3 is TGCAGTGCTCTTAGTAGCGGGAATTCGGATGAGCAGTTCTTC. Translation: CSALSSGNSDEQFF.